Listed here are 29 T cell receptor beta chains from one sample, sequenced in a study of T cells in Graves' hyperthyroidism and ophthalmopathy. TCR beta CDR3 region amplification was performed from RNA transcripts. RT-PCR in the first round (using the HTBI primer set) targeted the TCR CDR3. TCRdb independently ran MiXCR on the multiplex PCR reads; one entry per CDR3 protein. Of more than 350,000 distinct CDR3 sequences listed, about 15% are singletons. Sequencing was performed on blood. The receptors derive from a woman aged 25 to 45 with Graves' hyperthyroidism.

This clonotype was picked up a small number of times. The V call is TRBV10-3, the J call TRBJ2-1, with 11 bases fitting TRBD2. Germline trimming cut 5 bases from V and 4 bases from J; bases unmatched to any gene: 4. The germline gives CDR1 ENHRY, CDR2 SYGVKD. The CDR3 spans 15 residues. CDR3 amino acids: CAISRTSGSYNEQFF. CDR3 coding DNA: TGTGCCATCAGTCGGACTAGCGGGTCTTACAATGAGCAGTTCTTC.

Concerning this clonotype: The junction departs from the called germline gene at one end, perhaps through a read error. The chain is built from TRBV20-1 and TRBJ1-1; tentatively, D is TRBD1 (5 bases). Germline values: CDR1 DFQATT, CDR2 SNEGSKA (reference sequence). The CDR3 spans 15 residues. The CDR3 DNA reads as TGCAGTAACATCGGGGGGGGTTCGGTGAACACTAAAGCTTTCTTT. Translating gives CSNIGGGSVNTKAFF.

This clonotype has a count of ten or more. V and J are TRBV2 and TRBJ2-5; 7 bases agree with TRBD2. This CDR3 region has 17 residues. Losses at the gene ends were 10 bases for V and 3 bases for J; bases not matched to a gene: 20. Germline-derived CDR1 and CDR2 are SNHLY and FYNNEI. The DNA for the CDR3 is TGTGCCAACCATCGCCGCCCGGGGGGTATAAAAGAAGAGACCCAGTACTTC. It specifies CANHRRPGGIKEETQYF.

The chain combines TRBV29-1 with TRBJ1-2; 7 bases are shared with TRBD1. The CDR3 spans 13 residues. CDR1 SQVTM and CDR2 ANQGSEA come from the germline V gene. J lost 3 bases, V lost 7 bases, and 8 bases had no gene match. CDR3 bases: TGCAGCGGGCGGAACAGGGGTGACTATGGCTACACCTTC. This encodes CSGRNRGDYGYTF.

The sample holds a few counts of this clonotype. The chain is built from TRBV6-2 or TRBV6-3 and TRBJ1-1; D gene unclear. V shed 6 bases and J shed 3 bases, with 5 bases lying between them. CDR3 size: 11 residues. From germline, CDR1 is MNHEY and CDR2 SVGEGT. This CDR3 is CASRLYTEAFF. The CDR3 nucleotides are TGTGCCAGCAGATTGTACACTGAAGCTTTCTTT.

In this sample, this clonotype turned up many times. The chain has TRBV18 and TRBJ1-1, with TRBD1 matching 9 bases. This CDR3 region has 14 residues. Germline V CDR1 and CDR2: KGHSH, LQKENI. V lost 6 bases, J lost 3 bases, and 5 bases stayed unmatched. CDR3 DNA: TGTGCCAGCTCTCGCACAGGGGGCCACACTGAAGCTTTCTTT. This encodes CASSRTGGHTEAFF.

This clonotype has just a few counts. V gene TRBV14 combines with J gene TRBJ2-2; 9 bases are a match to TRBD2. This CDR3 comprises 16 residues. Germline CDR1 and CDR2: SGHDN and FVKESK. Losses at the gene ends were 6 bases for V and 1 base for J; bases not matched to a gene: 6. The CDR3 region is CASSPSGGQNTGELFF. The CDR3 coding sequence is TGTGCCAGCAGTCCCAGCGGGGGGCAGAACACCGGGGAGCTGTTTTTT.

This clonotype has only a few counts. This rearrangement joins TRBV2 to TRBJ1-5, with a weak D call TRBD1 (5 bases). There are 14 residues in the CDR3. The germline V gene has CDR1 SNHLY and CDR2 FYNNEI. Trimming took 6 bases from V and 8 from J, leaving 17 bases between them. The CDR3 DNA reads TGTGCCAGCAGGCCCCCGGGGGGGTTGGAGCCCCAGCATTTT. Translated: CASRPPGGLEPQHF. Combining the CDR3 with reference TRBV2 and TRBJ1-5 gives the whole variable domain EPEVTQTPSHQVTQMGQEVILRCVPISNHLYFYWYRQILGQKVEFLVSFYNNEISEKSEIFDDQFSVERPDGSNFTLKIRSTKLEDSAMYFCASRPPGGLEPQHFGDGTRLSIL.

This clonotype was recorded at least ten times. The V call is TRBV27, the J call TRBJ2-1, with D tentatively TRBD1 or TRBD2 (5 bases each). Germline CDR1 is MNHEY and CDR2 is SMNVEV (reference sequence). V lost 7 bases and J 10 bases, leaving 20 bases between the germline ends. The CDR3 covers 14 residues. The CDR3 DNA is TGTGCCAGCACCGCGAGGGTCAGGGTGGAAGAGCAGTTCTTC. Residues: CASTARVRVEEQFF.

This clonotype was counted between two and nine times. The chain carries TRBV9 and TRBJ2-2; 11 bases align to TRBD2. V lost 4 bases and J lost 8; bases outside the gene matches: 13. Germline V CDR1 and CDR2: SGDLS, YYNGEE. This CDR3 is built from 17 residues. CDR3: CASSLGLAGRGSGELFF. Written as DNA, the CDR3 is TGTGCCAGCAGCCTTGGACTAGCGGGCAGAGGGTCGGGGGAGCTGTTTTTT.

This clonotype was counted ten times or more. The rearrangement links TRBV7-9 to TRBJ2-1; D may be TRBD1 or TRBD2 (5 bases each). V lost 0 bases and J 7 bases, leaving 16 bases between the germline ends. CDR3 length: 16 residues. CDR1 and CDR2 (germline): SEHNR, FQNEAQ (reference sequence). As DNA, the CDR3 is TGTGCCAGCAGCTTAGCGCTGAGGGACCAGCGGAATGAGCAGTTCTTC. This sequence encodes CASSLALRDQRNEQFF.

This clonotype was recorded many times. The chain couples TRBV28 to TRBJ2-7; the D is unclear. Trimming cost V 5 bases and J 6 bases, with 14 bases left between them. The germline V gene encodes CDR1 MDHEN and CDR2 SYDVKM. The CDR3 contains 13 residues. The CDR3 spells CASSGWQYGEQYF. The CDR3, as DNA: TGTGCCAGCAGTGGGTGGCAGTACGGCGAGCAGTACTTC.

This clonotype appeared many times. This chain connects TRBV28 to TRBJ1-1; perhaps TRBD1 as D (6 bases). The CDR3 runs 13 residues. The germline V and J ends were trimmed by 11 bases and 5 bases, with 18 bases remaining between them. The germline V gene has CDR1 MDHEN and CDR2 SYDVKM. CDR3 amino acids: CASSGGRWTEAFF. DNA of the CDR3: TGTGCCTCCAGCGGGGGGCGGTGGACTGAAGCTTTCTTT.

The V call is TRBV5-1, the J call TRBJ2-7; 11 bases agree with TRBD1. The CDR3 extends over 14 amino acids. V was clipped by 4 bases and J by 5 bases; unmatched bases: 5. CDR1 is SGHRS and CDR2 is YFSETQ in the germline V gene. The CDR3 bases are TGCGCCAGCAGCCAAGGACAGGGGGCCAACGAGCAGTACTTC. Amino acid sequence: CASSQGQGANEQYF. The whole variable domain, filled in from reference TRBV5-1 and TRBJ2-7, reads KAGVTQTPRYLIKTRGQQVTLSCSPISGHRSVSWYQQTPGQGLQFLFEYFSETQRNKGNFPGRFSGRQFSNSRSEMNVSTLELGDSALYLCASSQGQGANEQYFGPGTRLTVT.

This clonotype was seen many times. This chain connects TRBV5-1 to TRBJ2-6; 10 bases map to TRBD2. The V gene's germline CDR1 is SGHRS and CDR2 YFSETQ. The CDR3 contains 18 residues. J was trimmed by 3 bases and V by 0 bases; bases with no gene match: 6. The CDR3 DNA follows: TGCGCCAGCAGCTTGGGGCTAGCGGGAGCAGGTGGGGCCAACGTCCTGACTTTC. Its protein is CASSLGLAGAGGANVLTF.

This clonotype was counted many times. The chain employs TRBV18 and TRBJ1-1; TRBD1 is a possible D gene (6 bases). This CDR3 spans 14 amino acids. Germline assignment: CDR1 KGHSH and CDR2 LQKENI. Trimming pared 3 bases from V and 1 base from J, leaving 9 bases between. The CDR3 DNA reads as TGTGCCAGCTCACCGGTAGGGGGGAACACTGAAGCTTTCTTT. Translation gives CASSPVGGNTEAFF.

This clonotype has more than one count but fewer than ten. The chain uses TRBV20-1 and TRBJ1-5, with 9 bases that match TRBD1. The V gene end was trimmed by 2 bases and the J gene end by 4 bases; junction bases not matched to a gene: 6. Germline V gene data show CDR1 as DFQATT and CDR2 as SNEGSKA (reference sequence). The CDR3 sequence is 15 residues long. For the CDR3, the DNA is TGCAGTGCTAGACTTACAGGGGGCCGGAATCAGCCCCAGCATTTT. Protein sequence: CSARLTGGRNQPQHF.

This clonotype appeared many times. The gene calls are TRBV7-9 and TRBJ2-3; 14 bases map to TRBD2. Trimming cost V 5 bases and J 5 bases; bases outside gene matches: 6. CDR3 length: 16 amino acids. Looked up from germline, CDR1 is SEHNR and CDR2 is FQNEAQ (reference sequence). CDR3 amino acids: CASSMGLAGAKDTQYF. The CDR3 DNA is TGTGCCAGCAGCATGGGACTAGCGGGAGCTAAAGATACGCAGTATTTT. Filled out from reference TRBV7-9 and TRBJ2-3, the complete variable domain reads DTGVSQNPRHKITKRGQNVTFRCDPISEHNRLYWYRQTLGQGPEFLTYFQNEAQLEKSRLLSDRFSAERPKGSFSTLEIQRTEQGDSAMYLCASSMGLAGAKDTQYFGPGTRLTVL.

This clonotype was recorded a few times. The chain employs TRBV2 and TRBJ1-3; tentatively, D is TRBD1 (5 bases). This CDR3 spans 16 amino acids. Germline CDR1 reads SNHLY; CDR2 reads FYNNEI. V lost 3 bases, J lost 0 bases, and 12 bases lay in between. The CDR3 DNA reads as TGTGCCAGCAGTGATTCGGGGCCGGTCTCTGGAAACACCATATATTTT. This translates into CASSDSGPVSGNTIYF.

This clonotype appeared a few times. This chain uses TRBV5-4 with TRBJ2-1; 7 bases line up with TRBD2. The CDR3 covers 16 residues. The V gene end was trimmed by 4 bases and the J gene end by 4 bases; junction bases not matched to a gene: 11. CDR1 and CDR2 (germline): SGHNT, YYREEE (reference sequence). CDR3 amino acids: CASSTDGLAVYNEQFF. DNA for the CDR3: TGTGCCAGCAGCACTGATGGGCTAGCGGTTTACAATGAGCAGTTCTTC.

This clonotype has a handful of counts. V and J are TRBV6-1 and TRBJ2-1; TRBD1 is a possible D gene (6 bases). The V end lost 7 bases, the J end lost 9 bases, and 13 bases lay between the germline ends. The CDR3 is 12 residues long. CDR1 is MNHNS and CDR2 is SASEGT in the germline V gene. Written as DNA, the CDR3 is TGTGCCAGCAAACAACAGGGTGCTGAGCAGTTCTTC. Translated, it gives CASKQQGAEQFF.

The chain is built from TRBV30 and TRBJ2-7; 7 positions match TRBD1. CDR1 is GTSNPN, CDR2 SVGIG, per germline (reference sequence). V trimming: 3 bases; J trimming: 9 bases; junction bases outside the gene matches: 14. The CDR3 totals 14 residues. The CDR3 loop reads CAWRGQSTYEGQYF. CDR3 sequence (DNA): TGTGCCTGGAGGGGACAGAGTACTTACGAGGGGCAGTACTTC.

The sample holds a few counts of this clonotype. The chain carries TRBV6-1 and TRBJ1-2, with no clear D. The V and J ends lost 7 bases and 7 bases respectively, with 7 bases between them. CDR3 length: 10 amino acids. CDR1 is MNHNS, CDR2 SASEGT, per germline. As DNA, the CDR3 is TGTGCCAGCAAAGAGGGTGGCTACACCTTC. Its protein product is CASKEGGYTF.

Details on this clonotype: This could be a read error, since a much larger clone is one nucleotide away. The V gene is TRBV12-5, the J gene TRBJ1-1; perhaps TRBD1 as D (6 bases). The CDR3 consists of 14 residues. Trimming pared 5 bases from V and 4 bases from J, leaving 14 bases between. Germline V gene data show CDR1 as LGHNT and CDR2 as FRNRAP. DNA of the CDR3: TGTGCTAGTGGTACCGGACAGAGAGGCACTGAAGCTTTCTTT. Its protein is CASGTGQRGTEAFF.

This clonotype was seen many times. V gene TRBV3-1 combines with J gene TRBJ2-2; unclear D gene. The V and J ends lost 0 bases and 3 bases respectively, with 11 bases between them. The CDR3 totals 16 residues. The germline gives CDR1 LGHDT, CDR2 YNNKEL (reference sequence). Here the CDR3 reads CASSQDSRSDTGELFF. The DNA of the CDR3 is TGTGCCAGCAGCCAAGATAGTAGATCTGACACCGGGGAGCTGTTTTTT.

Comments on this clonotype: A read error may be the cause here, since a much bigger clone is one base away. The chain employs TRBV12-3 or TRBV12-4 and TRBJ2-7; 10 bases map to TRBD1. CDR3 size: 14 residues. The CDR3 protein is CASSLGGQGMVQHF. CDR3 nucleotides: TGTGCCAGCAGTTTAGGGGGACAGGGGATGGTGCAGCACTTC.

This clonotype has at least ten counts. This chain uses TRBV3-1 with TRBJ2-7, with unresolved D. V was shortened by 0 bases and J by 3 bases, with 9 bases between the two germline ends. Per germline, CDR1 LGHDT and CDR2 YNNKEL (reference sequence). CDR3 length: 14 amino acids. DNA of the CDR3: TGTGCCAGCAGCCAAGAAATGCACTACTACGAGCAGTACTTC. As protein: CASSQEMHYYEQYF.

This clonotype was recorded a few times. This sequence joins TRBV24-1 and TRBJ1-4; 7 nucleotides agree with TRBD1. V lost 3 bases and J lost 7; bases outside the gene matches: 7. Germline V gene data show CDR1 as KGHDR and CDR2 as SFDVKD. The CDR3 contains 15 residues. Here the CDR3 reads CATSDPGTESEKLFF. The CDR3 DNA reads TGTGCCACCAGTGATCCCGGGACAGAATCTGAAAAACTGTTTTTT.

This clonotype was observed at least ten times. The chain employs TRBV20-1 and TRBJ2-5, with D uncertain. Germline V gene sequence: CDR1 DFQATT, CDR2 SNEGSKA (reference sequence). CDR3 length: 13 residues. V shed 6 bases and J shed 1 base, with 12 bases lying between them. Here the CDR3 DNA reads TGCAGTGCCGCGGCGAAGGGCCAAGAGACCCAGTACTTC. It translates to CSAAAKGQETQYF.